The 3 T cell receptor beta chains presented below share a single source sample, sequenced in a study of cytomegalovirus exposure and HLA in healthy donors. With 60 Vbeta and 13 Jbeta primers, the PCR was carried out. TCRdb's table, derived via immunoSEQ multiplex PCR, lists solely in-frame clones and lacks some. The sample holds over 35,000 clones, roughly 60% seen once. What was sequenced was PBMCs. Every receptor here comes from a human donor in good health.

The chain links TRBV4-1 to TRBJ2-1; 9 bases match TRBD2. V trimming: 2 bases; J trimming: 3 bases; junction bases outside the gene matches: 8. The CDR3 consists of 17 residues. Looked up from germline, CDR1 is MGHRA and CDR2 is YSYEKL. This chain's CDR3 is CASSQIIAGADYNEQFF. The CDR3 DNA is TGCGCCAGCAGCCAAATTATAGCGGGGGCAGACTACAATGAGCAGTTCTTC.

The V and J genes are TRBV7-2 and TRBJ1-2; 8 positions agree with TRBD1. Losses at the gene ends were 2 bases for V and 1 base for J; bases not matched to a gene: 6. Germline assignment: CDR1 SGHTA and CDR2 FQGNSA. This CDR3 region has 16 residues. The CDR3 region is CASSLRQGWGNYGYTF. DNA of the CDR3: TGTGCCAGCAGCTTACGACAGGGGTGGGGTAACTATGGCTACACCTTC.

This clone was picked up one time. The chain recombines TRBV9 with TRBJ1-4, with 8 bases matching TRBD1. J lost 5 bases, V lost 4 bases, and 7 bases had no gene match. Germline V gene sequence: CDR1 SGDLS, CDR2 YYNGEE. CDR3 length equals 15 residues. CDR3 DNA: TGTGCCAGCAGCCATTCGGGACAGGTCAATGAAAAACTGTTTTTT. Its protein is CASSHSGQVNEKLFF.